Presented here are 27 T cell receptor beta chains from one specimen sequenced in a study of blood T cell repertoires in COVID-19. Generated by immunoSEQ multiplex PCR, the TCRdb table keeps only in-frame clones and is missing some. The data show 45,000 to 60,000 clones, 70% to 90% seen once. Sequenced: peripheral blood. Receptor source: a human donor in a cohort sampled during active COVID-19.

V is TRBV10-3 and J is TRBJ1-6; D unresolved. The length of the CDR3 is 14 residues. Per germline, CDR1 ENHRY and CDR2 SYGVKD. Trimming removed 4 bases from V and 9 bases from J, with 13 bases in between. The CDR3 DNA reads as TGTGCCATCAGTGGAGAAGGTCGGGGTTCACCCCTCCACTTT. It specifies CAISGEGRGSPLHF.

This clone came up a few times. The V gene is TRBV7-2, the J gene TRBJ1-4; 9 nucleotides agree with TRBD1. The CDR3 runs 16 residues. Germline lookup yields CDR1 SGHTA and CDR2 FQGNSA. V lost 1 base to trimming and J lost 8 bases; unmatched junction nucleotides: 8. Here the CDR3 DNA reads TGTGCCAGCAGCTTAGTAGCGACAGGGGGGGACGAAAAACTGTTTTTT. Translated, it gives CASSLVATGGDEKLFF.

The V and J genes are TRBV19 and TRBJ1-2; 11 nucleotides agree with TRBD1. Per the germline V gene, CDR1 is LNHDA and CDR2 is SQIVND (reference sequence). J gave up 7 bases and V 5 bases, and 6 bases lay outside the gene matches. This CDR3 comprises 14 residues. The CDR3 loop is CASSPRGQGAGYTF. As DNA, the CDR3 is TGTGCCAGTAGTCCTCGCGGACAGGGGGCTGGCTACACCTTC.

This clone was seen more than once but under ten times. This chain links TRBV12-3 or TRBV12-4 with TRBJ2-2; D ambiguous. Trimming cost V 5 bases and J 7 bases, with 8 bases left between them. There are 12 residues in the CDR3. CDR3 loop: CASSPWSGELFF. Written as DNA, the CDR3 is TGTGCCAGCAGTCCTTGGAGCGGGGAGCTGTTTTTT.

This clone was counted a few times. The J gene is TRBJ2-7, the V gene TRBV4-1; TRBD1 matches 9 bases. Germline V gives CDR1 MGHRA, CDR2 YSYEKL. V gave up 1 base and J gave up 4 bases; unmatched junction bases: 5. This CDR3 region has 15 residues. The CDR3 sequence is CASSQVLGQGYEQYF. CDR3 nucleotides: TGCGCCAGCAGCCAAGTTCTGGGACAGGGTTACGAGCAGTACTTC.

The chain is built from TRBV20-1 and TRBJ2-3, with D perhaps TRBD1 (5 bases). The CDR3 has 14 residues. The V gene lost 3 bases and the J gene lost 3 bases, with 13 bases spanning the gap. The V gene's germline CDR1 is DFQATT and CDR2 SNEGSKA (reference sequence). For the CDR3, the DNA is TGCAGTGCTAGTCACAGGAGATGGACAGATACGCAGTATTTT. Protein sequence: CSASHRRWTDTQYF.

This clone was observed a handful of times. CDR3 protein: CAGNRGMNTEAFF. Written as DNA, the CDR3 is TGTGCCGGTAACAGGGGGATGAACACTGAAGCTTTCTTT. V gene TRBV30 combines with J gene TRBJ1-1; 8 positions match TRBD1. V trimming: 8 bases; J trimming: 0 bases; junction bases outside the gene matches: 5. The CDR3 is 13 residues long. Germline V gene lookup returns CDR1 GTSNPN and CDR2 SVGIG (reference sequence). Variable domain in full (rest from reference TRBV30 and TRBJ1-1): SQTIHQWPATLVQPVGSPLSLECTVEGTSNPNLYWYRQAAGRGLQLLFYSVGIGQISSEVPQNLSASRPQDRQFILSSKKLLLSDSGFYLCAGNRGMNTEAFFGQGTRLTVV.

CDR3 nucleotides: TGTGCCAGCAGCGTAGAGGCAGGGAGGACTAATTCACCCCTCCACTTT. This codes for CASSVEAGRTNSPLHF. V gene TRBV9 combines with J gene TRBJ1-6, with TRBD1 as a possible D gene (5 bases). The germline V gene has CDR1 SGDLS and CDR2 YYNGEE. With 0 bases removed from V and 6 bases from J, the gap between germline ends came to 13 bases. The CDR3 runs to 16 residues. Using reference TRBV9 and TRBJ1-6 for the parts outside the CDR3, the full variable domain is DSGVTQTPKHLITATGQRVTLRCSPRSGDLSVYWYQQSLDQGLQFLIQYYNGEERAKGNILERFSAQQFPDLHSELNLSSLELGDSALYFCASSVEAGRTNSPLHFGNGTRLTVT.

The table lists this clone with a count of one. The chain is built from TRBV27 and TRBJ1-1; no definite D call. Germline lookup yields CDR1 MNHEY and CDR2 SMNVEV (reference sequence). The CDR3 length is 15 residues. V shed 2 bases and J shed 1 base, with 11 bases lying between them. The CDR3 reads CASSLNSLPNTEAFF. The CDR3 DNA reads as TGTGCCAGCAGTTTAAACAGCCTTCCGAACACTGAAGCTTTCTTT.

The table lists this clone with a count of one. This chain joins TRBV5-1 and TRBJ2-7; the D gene is possibly TRBD1 (5 bases). Germline CDR1 reads SGHRS; CDR2 reads YFSETQ. The germline V and J ends were trimmed by 0 bases and 2 bases, with 9 bases remaining between them. The CDR3 has 14 amino acids. The CDR3 sequence is CASSLGSGPYEQYF. In DNA, the CDR3 is TGCGCCAGCAGCTTGGGGTCAGGGCCCTACGAGCAGTACTTC.

This clone was counted only a few times. The chain couples TRBV6-5 to TRBJ1-1, with D perhaps TRBD1 (6 bases). The germline V gene encodes CDR1 MNHEY and CDR2 SVGAGI. The CDR3 totals 11 residues. V lost 7 bases, J lost 10 bases, and 13 bases lay in between. CDR3 bases: TGTGCCAGCACCCAGGGGCAACGAGCTTTCTTT. Protein sequence: CASTQGQRAFF.

The chain has TRBV19 and TRBJ1-5; D is perhaps TRBD1 (6 bases). Trimming took off 6 bases at V and 6 bases at J, with 9 bases between the two ends. The CDR3 runs 12 residues. CDR1 and CDR2 (germline): LNHDA, SQIVND (reference sequence). The CDR3 DNA sequence: TGTGCCAGTAGGACAGGTTTTCAGCCCCAGCATTTT. It encodes CASRTGFQPQHF.

This sequence joins TRBV2 and TRBJ1-2; 12 bases agree with TRBD1. The germline gives CDR1 SNHLY, CDR2 FYNNEI. The V segment lost 10 bases and the J segment 2 bases; nucleotides outside the gene matches: 11. The CDR3 is made up of 16 amino acids. CDR3 in amino acids: CAIEPGQGASNYGYTF. The CDR3 region has the DNA TGTGCCATAGAGCCGGGACAGGGGGCGTCGAACTATGGCTACACCTTC.

The chain recombines TRBV4-2 with TRBJ2-7, with D tentatively TRBD2 (6 bases). CDR1 and CDR2 (germline): LGHNA, YNFKEQ. The CDR3 is 14 amino acids. V gave up 2 bases and J gave up 3 bases, with 11 bases separating them. CDR3 sequence: CASSQNREFYEQYF. The CDR3 region has the DNA TGTGCCAGCAGCCAAAACCGGGAGTTCTACGAGCAGTACTTC.

The V and J genes are TRBV7-2 and TRBJ2-7; no definite D call. With 5 bases removed from V and 1 base from J, the gap between germline ends came to 6 bases. This CDR3 comprises 12 residues. From germline, CDR1 is SGHTA and CDR2 FQGNSA. The CDR3 here is CASSGDSYEQYF. The CDR3 DNA follows: TGTGCCAGCAGCGGAGATTCCTACGAGCAGTACTTC.

This chain joins TRBV5-1 and TRBJ1-3, with D possibly matching TRBD1 (5 bases). The CDR3 extends over 16 amino acids. Trimming cost V 0 bases and J 0 bases, with 10 bases left between them. From germline, CDR1 is SGHRS and CDR2 YFSETQ. The CDR3 DNA sequence: TGCGCCAGCAGCTTGGCCGCAGGGTCCTCTGGAAACACCATATATTTT. This codes for CASSLAAGSSGNTIYF.

This chain uses TRBV7-2 with TRBJ1-2, with a possible D match to TRBD1 (6 bases). V lost 5 bases to trimming and J lost 4 bases, with 14 bases between them. This CDR3 spans 14 amino acids. Germline lookup yields CDR1 SGHTA and CDR2 FQGNSA. The CDR3 nucleotides read TGTGCCAGCAGCCATACGGACAGCATCTATGGCTACACCTTC. Translated: CASSHTDSIYGYTF.

The genes are TRBV6-1 and TRBJ1-5, with D unclear. This CDR3 comprises 11 residues. V was trimmed by 1 base and J by 12 bases, leaving 7 bases between them. Germline V gives CDR1 MNHNS, CDR2 SASEGT. CDR3 bases: TGTGCCAGCAGTGAAGGCGATCTCCAGCATTTT. Translation: CASSEGDLQHF.

The gene calls are TRBV27 and TRBJ2-6; no reliable D call. Germline CDR1 is MNHEY and CDR2 is SMNVEV (reference sequence). The CDR3 covers 15 residues. With 5 bases removed from V and 1 base from J, the gap between germline ends came to 9 bases. The CDR3: CASSPPSSGANVLTF. CDR3 DNA sequence: TGTGCCAGCAGTCCCCCTAGTTCTGGGGCCAACGTCCTGACTTTC.

This sequence joins TRBV4-1 and TRBJ1-1; TRBD1 matches at 10 bases. There are 13 residues in the CDR3. The V and J ends lost 7 bases and 8 bases, in that order; junction bases with no gene match: 7. Germline assignment: CDR1 MGHRA and CDR2 YSYEKL. The CDR3 DNA is TGCGCCAGCACCCCGACAGGGGGCATGGAAGCTTTCTTT. Protein: CASTPTGGMEAFF.

This chain uses TRBV18 with TRBJ2-1; no clear D gene. CDR1 and CDR2 (germline): KGHSH, LQKENI. With 1 base removed from V and 5 bases from J, the gap between germline ends came to 9 bases. The CDR3 length is 14 residues. CDR3 residues: CASSPRQVNNEQFF. As DNA, the CDR3 is TGTGCCAGCTCACCACGGCAGGTAAACAATGAGCAGTTCTTC.

The gene calls are TRBV6-2 or TRBV6-3 and TRBJ2-5; 10 bases map to TRBD1. The CDR3 is made up of 16 amino acids. J lost 4 bases, V lost 2 bases, and 7 bases had no gene match. Per the germline V gene, CDR1 is MNHEY and CDR2 is SVGEGT. The CDR3 DNA reads as TGTGCCAGCAGTTACGAGACAGGGGGCGTTAGAGAGACCCAGTACTTC. This codes for CASSYETGGVRETQYF.

This chain links TRBV28 with TRBJ1-6, with no clear D. CDR3 length: 12 amino acids. The germline CDR1 and CDR2 sequences are MDHEN and SYDVKM. V shed 5 bases and J shed 9 bases, with 8 bases lying between them. The CDR3 DNA follows: TGTGCCAGCAGTGCTAGTGGTTCACCCCTCCACTTT. Translated, it gives CASSASGSPLHF.

This clone was seen once. This sequence joins TRBV29-1 and TRBJ2-2; 10 bases align to TRBD1. The germline V gene has CDR1 SQVTM and CDR2 ANQGSEA. The CDR3 sequence is 16 residues long. V lost 4 bases to trimming and J lost 2 bases; unmatched junction nucleotides: 7. The CDR3 protein is CSVGGTGASNTGELFF. The CDR3 nucleotides are TGCAGCGTTGGAGGGACAGGGGCATCTAACACCGGGGAGCTGTTTTTT.

This clone was observed a single time. The chain recombines TRBV6-5 with TRBJ1-6; 7 bases align to TRBD1. The length of the CDR3 is 15 residues. CDR1 is MNHEY, CDR2 SVGAGI, per germline. With V trimmed by 3 bases and J by 6 bases, 5 bases remained unmatched. Here the CDR3 DNA reads TGTGCCAGCAGTTATGGACAGGCGACTAATTCACCCCTCCACTTT. Protein sequence: CASSYGQATNSPLHF.

The chain uses TRBV5-1 and TRBJ1-1, with D possibly TRBD1 on 5 matching bases. In germline, CDR1 is SGHRS, CDR2 YFSETQ. With 10 bases removed from V and 0 bases from J, the gap between germline ends came to 22 bases. This CDR3 contains 16 residues. CDR3 residues: CARNGGGFGMNTEAFF. The CDR3, as DNA: TGCGCCCGCAACGGCGGGGGGTTTGGGATGAACACTGAAGCTTTCTTT.

The chain couples TRBV30 to TRBJ1-5; the D is unclear. This CDR3 has 14 amino acids. The germline CDR1 and CDR2 sequences are GTSNPN and SVGIG (reference sequence). Trimming took off 5 bases at V and 0 bases at J, with 11 bases between the two ends. CDR3 nucleotide sequence: TGTGCCTGGGGACTAGATATTAGCAATCAGCCCCAGCATTTT. This encodes CAWGLDISNQPQHF.